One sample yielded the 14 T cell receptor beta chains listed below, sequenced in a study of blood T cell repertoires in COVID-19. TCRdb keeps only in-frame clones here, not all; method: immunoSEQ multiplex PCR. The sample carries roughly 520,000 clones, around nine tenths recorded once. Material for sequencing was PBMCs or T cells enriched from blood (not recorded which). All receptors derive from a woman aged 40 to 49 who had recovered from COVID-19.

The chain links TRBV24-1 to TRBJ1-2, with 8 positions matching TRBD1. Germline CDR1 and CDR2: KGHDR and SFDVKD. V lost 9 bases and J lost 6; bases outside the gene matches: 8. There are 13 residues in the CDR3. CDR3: CATAQGQGNGYTF. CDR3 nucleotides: TGTGCCACCGCTCAAGGACAGGGCAATGGCTACACCTTC.

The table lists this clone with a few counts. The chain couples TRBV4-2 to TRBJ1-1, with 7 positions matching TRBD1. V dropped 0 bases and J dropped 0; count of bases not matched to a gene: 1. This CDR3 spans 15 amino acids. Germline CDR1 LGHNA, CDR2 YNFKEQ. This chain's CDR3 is CASSQEDRLNTEAFF. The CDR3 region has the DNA TGTGCCAGCAGCCAAGAGGACAGGTTGAACACTGAAGCTTTCTTT.

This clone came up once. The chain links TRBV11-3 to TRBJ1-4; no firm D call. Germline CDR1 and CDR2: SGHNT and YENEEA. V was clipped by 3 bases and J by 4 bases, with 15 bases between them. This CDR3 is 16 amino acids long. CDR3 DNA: TGTGCCAGCAGCTTGAGCAGCGCGTTGGGTAATGAAAAACTGTTTTTT. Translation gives CASSLSSALGNEKLFF.

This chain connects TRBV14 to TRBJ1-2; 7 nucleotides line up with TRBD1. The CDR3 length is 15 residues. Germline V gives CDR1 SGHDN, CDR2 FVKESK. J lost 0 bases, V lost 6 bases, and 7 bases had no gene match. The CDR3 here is CASSRTGLPNYGYTF. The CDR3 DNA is TGTGCCAGCAGTCGGACAGGACTACCTAACTATGGCTACACCTTC.

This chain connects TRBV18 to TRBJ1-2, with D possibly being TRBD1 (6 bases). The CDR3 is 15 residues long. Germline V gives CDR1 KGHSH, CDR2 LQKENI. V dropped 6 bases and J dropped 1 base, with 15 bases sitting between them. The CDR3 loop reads CASSQAQGNNYGYTF. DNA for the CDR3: TGTGCCAGCTCCCAGGCACAGGGCAATAACTATGGCTACACCTTC.

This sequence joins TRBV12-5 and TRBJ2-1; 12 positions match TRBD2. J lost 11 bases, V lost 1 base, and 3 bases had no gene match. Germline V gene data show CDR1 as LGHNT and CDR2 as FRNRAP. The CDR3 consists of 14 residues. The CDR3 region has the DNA TGTGCTAGTGGTTTGGCCCTAGCGGGAGGGCAGCAGTTCTTC. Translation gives CASGLALAGGQQFF.

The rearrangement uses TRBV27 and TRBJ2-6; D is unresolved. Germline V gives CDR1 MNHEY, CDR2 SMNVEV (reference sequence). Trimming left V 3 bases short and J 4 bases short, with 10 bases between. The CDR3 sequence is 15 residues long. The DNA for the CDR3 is TGTGCCAGCAGTTTCCTAAGTCGCGGGGCCAACGTCCTGACTTTC. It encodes CASSFLSRGANVLTF.

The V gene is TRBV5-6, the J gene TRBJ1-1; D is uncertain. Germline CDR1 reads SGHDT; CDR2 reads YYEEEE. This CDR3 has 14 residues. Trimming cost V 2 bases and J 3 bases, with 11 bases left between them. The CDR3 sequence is CASSFRRMDTEAFF. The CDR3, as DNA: TGTGCCAGCAGCTTCCGGCGGATGGACACTGAAGCTTTCTTT.

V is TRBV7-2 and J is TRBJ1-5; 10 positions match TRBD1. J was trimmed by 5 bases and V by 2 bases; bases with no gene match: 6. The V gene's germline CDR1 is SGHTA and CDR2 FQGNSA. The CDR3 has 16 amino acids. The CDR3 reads CASSLLPGQGDQPQHF. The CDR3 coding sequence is TGTGCCAGCAGCTTACTACCCGGACAGGGGGATCAGCCCCAGCATTTT. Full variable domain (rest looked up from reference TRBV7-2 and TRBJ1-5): GAGVSQSPSNKVTEKGKDVELRCDPISGHTALYWYRQSLGQGLEFLIYFQGNSAPDKSGLPSDRFSAERTGGSVSTLTIQRTQQEDSAVYLCASSLLPGQGDQPQHFGDGTRLSIL.

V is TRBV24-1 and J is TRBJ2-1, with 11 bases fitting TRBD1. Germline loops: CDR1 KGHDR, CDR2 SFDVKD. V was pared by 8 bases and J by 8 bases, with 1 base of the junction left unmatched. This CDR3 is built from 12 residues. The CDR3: CATKDRGHEQFF. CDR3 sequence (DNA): TGTGCCACCAAGGACAGGGGGCATGAGCAGTTCTTC.

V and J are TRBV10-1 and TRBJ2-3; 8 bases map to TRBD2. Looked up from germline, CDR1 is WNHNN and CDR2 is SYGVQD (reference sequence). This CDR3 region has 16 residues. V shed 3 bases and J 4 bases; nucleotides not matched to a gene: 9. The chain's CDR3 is CASSDGGVGRADTQYF. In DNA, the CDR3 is TGCGCCAGCAGTGATGGCGGAGTCGGGAGGGCAGATACGCAGTATTTT.

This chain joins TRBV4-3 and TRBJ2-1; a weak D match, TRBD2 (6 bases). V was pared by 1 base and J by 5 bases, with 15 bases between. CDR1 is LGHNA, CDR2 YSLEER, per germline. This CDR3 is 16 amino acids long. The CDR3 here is CASSQAVASVNNEQFF. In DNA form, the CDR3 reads TGCGCCAGCAGCCAAGCCGTGGCTAGCGTTAACAATGAGCAGTTCTTC.

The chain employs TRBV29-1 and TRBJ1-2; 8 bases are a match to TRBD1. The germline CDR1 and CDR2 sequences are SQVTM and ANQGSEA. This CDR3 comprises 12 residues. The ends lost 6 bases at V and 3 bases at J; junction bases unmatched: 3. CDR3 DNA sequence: TGCAGCGTCGTGGACAGGGACTATGGCTACACCTTC. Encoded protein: CSVVDRDYGYTF. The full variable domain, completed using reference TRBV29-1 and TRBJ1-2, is SAVISQKPSRDICQRGTSLTIQCQVDSQVTMMFWYRQQPGQSLTLIATANQGSEATYESGFVIDKFPISRPNLTFSTLTVSNMSPEDSSIYLCSVVDRDYGYTFGSGTRLTVV.

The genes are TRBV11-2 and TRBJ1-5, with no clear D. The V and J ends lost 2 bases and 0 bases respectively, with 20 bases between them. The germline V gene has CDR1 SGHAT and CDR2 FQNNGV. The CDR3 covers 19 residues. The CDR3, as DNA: TGTGCCAGCAGCTTAAAGAGTCAGTTTAGCGCCGATAGCAATCAGCCCCAGCATTTT. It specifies CASSLKSQFSADSNQPQHF.